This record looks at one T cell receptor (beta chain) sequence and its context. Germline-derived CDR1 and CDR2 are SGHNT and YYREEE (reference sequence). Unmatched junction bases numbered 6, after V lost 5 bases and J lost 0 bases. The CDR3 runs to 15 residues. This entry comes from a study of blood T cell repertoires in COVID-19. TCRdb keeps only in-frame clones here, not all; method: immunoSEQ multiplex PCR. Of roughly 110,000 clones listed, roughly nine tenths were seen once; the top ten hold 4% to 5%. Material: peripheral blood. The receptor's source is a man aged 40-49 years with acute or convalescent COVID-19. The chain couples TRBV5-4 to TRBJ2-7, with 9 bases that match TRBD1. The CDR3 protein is CASSIDRGFSYEQYF. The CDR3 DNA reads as TGTGCCAGCAGTATTGACAGGGGGTTCTCCTACGAGCAGTACTTC.